These 16 T cell receptor beta chains share one sample of origin, sequenced in a study of T cell repertoires in ileal Crohn's disease. TCRdb's table, derived via immunoSEQ multiplex PCR, lists solely in-frame clones and lacks some. The sample consists of approximately 13,000 clones, about three quarters of them appearing once. The sample consisted of ileal tissue. Every receptor here comes from an adult with Crohn's disease.

The chain employs TRBV7-2 and TRBJ2-1, with 10 bases aligning to TRBD2. Germline CDR1 and CDR2: SGHTA and FQGNSA. After removal of 5 bases from V and 4 bases from J, the junction contained 8 bases not matched to a gene. The CDR3 runs to 16 residues. The CDR3 sequence: CASSHGSGGGYNEQFF. CDR3 coding DNA: TGTGCCAGCAGCCATGGCAGCGGGGGGGGTTACAATGAGCAGTTCTTC.

The J gene is TRBJ1-1, the V gene TRBV18, with D possibly being TRBD1 (5 bases). Trimming left V 3 bases short and J 6 bases short, with 17 bases between. Germline V gene lookup returns CDR1 KGHSH and CDR2 LQKENI. The CDR3 loop spans 15 amino acids. The CDR3: CASSPYRDFASEAFF. CDR3 coding DNA: TGTGCCAGCTCACCGTACCGGGACTTTGCCTCTGAAGCTTTCTTT.

In its sample, this clone was seen once. The chain joins TRBV6-4 to TRBJ2-3; the D is unclear. Germline CDR1 and CDR2: MRHNA and SNTAGT. The CDR3 consists of 14 residues. Trimming removed 3 bases from V and 1 base from J, with 8 bases in between. For the CDR3, the DNA is TGTGCCAGCAGTGAATCTCAGGGCACAGATACGCAGTATTTT. Protein product: CASSESQGTDTQYF.

CDR3 nucleotides: TGTGCCAGCAGCCTCCGAGGGAACGGGGAAAAACTGTTTTTT. Translating gives CASSLRGNGEKLFF. The chain combines TRBV11-2 with TRBJ1-4, with D uncertain. Trimming removed 5 bases at V and 8 bases at J, with 15 bases between. The CDR3 length is 14 residues. Germline V gene sequence: CDR1 SGHAT, CDR2 FQNNGV.

V is TRBV7-9 and J is TRBJ2-5; no clear D gene. This CDR3 contains 12 residues. CDR1 SEHNR and CDR2 FQNEAQ come from the germline V gene (reference sequence). Trimming took off 1 base at V and 7 bases at J, with 7 bases between the two ends. The CDR3 DNA sequence: TGTGCCAGCAGCTTAGACCGAGGGACCCAGTACTTC. Amino acid sequence: CASSLDRGTQYF.

The gene calls are TRBV7-5 and TRBJ1-2. TRBV7-5 is listed as a pseudogene. The CDR3 length is 16 residues. The CDR3 region is CVRRGGWHCGAGGYTF. The CDR3 DNA reads as TGTGTCAGAAGGGGGGGTTGGCACTGCGGCGCTGGAGGCTACACCTTC.

The chain is built from TRBV19 and TRBJ2-7; 10 nucleotides match TRBD1. In germline, CDR1 is LNHDA, CDR2 SQIVND (reference sequence). The CDR3 has 15 residues. Unmatched junction bases numbered 7, after V lost 2 bases and J lost 6 bases. In DNA form, the CDR3 reads TGTGCCAGTAGTATAATCGGGACAGGGGTACGCGAGCAGTACTTC. Its translation: CASSIIGTGVREQYF.

This clone was seen a handful of times. The V and J genes are TRBV23-1 and TRBJ1-3; no clear D. TRBV23-1 is marked as an open reading frame, function uncertain. V shed 4 bases and J shed 2 bases, with 15 bases lying between them. CDR3 length: 16 amino acids. The CDR3 nucleotides are TGCGCCAGCAGTCGCGGCAATGAGATCCCTGGAAACACCATATATTTT. Its protein product is CASSRGNEIPGNTIYF.

Only one count was recorded for this clone. The genes are TRBV18 and TRBJ2-3; 7 bases match TRBD2. The V gene's germline CDR1 is KGHSH and CDR2 LQKENI. The length of the CDR3 is 15 residues. Germline trimming cut 3 bases from V and 1 base from J; bases unmatched to any gene: 4. CDR3 in amino acids: CASSPNRGGTDTQYF. The CDR3 DNA reads as TGTGCCAGCTCACCTAACCGGGGGGGCACAGATACGCAGTATTTT.

The chain links TRBV11-2 to TRBJ2-5, with 10 positions matching TRBD2. V was clipped by 5 bases and J by 1 base; unmatched bases: 10. The CDR3 spans 17 residues. Germline V gives CDR1 SGHAT, CDR2 FQNNGV. CDR3 amino acids: CASSQTILAGTQETQYF. CDR3 nucleotide sequence: TGTGCCAGCAGCCAAACCATACTAGCGGGGACCCAAGAGACCCAGTACTTC. Complete variable domain (other parts from reference TRBV11-2 and TRBJ2-5): EAGVAQSPRYKIIEKRQSVAFWCNPISGHATLYWYQQILGQGPKLLIQFQNNGVVDDSQLPKDRFSAERLKGVDSTLKIQPAKLEDSAVYLCASSQTILAGTQETQYFGPGTRLLVL.

This CDR3 is CASRASAHNEQFF. CDR3 sequence (DNA): TGTGCCAGCCGGGCTAGCGCACACAATGAGCAGTTCTTC. The chain couples TRBV6-5 to TRBJ2-1; possible D gene TRBD2, 6 bases. The V gene lost 8 bases and the J gene lost 5 bases, with 13 bases spanning the gap. Germline lookup yields CDR1 MNHEY and CDR2 SVGAGI. This CDR3 contains 13 residues.

The V gene is TRBV19, the J gene TRBJ1-5; a possible D gene is TRBD1 (6 bases). This CDR3 spans 15 amino acids. In germline, CDR1 is LNHDA, CDR2 SQIVND (reference sequence). V was shortened by 3 bases and J by 0 bases, with 9 bases between the two germline ends. The CDR3 loop reads CASSITGYSNQPQHF. The CDR3 nucleotides read TGTGCCAGTAGTATTACAGGGTATAGCAATCAGCCCCAGCATTTT.

The V and J genes are TRBV30 and TRBJ1-2, with D possibly matching TRBD1 (5 bases). Trimming pared 4 bases from V and 8 bases from J, leaving 20 bases between. Germline CDR1 and CDR2: GTSNPN and SVGIG (reference sequence). The CDR3 consists of 14 residues. CDR3 coding DNA: TGTGCCTGGACCCTCCGAGGGGAGGCGCGCGGCTACACCTTC. Translating it yields CAWTLRGEARGYTF.

The chain is built from TRBV7-2 and TRBJ1-2; no clear D. This CDR3 is built from 14 residues. The germline V gene encodes CDR1 SGHTA and CDR2 FQGNSA. V shed 1 base and J shed 6 bases, with 12 bases lying between them. The CDR3 region is CASSLGPGSDGYTF. The CDR3 bases are TGTGCCAGCAGCTTAGGCCCGGGATCTGATGGCTACACCTTC.

The chain carries TRBV2 and TRBJ1-5; the D gene is possibly TRBD1 (6 bases). Germline values: CDR1 SNHLY, CDR2 FYNNEI. The V gene lost 6 bases and the J gene lost 0 bases, with 9 bases spanning the gap. There are 14 residues in the CDR3. In DNA, the CDR3 is TGTGCCAGCAGCGGACAGACTAGCAATCAGCCCCAGCATTTT. Protein: CASSGQTSNQPQHF.

The chain has TRBV11-3 and TRBJ2-1; D may be TRBD1 (5 bases). The CDR3 is made up of 12 amino acids. The germline V and J ends were trimmed by 5 bases and 8 bases, with 10 bases remaining between them. Germline loops: CDR1 SGHNT, CDR2 YENEEA. The DNA of the CDR3 is TGTGCCAGCAGCAAAGGGGCGGATGAGCAGTTCTTC. Protein product: CASSKGADEQFF.